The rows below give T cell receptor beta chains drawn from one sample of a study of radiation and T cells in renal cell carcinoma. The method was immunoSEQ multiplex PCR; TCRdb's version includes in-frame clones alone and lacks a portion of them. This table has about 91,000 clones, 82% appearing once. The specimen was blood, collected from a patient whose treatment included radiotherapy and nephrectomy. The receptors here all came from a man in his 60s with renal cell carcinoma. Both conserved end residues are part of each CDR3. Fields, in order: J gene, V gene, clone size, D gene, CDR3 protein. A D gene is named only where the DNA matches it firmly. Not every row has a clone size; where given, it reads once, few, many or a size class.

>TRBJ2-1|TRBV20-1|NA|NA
CSASGTAEQFF
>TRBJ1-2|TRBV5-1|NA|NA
CASSLQGLPGYTF
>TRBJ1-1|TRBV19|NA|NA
CATTTGVNTEAFF
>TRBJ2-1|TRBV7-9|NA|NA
CASSLDGTYNEQFF
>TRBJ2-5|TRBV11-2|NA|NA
CASSPGRGRETQYF
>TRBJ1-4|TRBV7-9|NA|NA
CASSPTARGEKLFF
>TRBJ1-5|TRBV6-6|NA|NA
CASSPDTFGNQPQHF
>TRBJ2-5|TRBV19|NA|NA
CASSIQWGRAETQYF
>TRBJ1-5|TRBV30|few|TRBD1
CAWTEGQGNQPQHF
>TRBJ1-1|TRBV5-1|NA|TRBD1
CASSSRTGRDTEAFF
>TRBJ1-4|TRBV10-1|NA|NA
CASSAGDEKLFF
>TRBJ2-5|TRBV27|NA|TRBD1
CASRLRGWAQETQYF
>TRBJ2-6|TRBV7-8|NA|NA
CASSLDGIWREPSGANVLTF
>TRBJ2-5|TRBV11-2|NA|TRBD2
CASSARAGVYLETQYF
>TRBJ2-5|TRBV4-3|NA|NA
CASSQLGRLQETQYF
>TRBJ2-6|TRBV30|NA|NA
CAWRWQVTGANVLTF
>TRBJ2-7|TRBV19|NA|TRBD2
CASSVGGRGYEQYF
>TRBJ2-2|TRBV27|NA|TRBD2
CASSQRENFYTGGAGELFF
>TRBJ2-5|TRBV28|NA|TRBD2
CASNPAGEVETQYF
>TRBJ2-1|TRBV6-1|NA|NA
CASSEIVGRKEQFF
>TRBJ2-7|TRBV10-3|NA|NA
CAISEETEPREQYF
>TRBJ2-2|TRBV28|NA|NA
CASILGGEMTGELFF
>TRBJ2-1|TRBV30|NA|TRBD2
CAWISWGSGVYNEQFF
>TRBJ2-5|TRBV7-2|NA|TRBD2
CASSLGPGGGQETQYF
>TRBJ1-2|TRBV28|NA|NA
CASSFRTVRNYGYTF
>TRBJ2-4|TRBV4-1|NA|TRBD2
CASSQDNGRAGREHIQYF
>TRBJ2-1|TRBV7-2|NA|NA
CASSRPGTYNEQFF
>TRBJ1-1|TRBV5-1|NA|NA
CASSDARASNTEAFF
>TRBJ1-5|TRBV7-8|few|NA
CASSLVSSNQPQHF
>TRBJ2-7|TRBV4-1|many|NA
CASSQVAGSSYEQYF
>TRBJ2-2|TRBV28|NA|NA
CASRKDSYTGELFF
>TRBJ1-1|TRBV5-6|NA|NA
CASSLDLNTEAFF
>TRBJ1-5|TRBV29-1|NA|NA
CSVQTGAGNQPQHF
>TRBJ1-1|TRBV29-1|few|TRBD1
CSVGSTGGTEAFF
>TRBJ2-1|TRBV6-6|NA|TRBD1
CASSGQGEGEQFF
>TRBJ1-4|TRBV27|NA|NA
CASSFSGFEKLFF
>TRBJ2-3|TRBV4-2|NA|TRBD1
CASSPGQGNTDTQYF
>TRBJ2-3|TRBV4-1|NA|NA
CASSQIAASTDTQYF
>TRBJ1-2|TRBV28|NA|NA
CASSLSQMRSNGYTF
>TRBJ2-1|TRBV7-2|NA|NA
CASRQDHGPYNEQFF